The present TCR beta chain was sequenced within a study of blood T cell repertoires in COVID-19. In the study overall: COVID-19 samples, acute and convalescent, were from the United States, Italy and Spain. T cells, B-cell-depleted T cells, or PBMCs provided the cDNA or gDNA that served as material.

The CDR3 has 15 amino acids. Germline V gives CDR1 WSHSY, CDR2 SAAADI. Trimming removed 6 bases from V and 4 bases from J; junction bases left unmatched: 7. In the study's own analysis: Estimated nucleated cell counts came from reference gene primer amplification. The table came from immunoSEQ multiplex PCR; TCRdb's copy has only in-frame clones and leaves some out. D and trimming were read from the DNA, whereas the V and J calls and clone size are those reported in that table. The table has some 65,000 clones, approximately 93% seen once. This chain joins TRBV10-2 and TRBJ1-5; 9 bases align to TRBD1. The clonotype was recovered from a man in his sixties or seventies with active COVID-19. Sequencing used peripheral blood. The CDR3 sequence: CASSNRGPRNQPQHF. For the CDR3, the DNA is TGCGCCAGCAGCAACAGGGGGCCGCGTAATCAGCCCCAGCATTTT.